This T cell receptor beta chain was captured by sequencing in a study of spatial heterogeneity in lung cancer. The J segment lost 4 bases and the V segment lost 5 bases, leaving 9 bases of the junction unmatched. This CDR3 region has 14 residues. In germline, CDR1 is SQVTM, CDR2 ANQGSEA. TCRdb re-called the 5' RACE reads through MiXCR, storing one row per CDR3 protein. The repertoire holds about 24,000 distinct CDR3 sequences, with roughly 8.3% as singletons. Time point here: sample taken at primary tumor resection. Samples came from about 72 TRACERx patients with untreated early-stage lung cancer. General study results and limits: Counts that tracked tumor mutation counts were those of expanded intratumoral alpha and beta TCRs.

This clonotype rates as medium-sized (0.01 to 0.1%). Its cognate antigen is unknown. The gene calls are TRBV29-1 and TRBJ1-2; 8 bases align to TRBD1. Sequences were derived from lung tumor tissue, sampled at surgery. The TCR comes from a male donor with early-stage non-small cell lung cancer. The CDR3 here is CSVTTGAAFYGYTF. CDR3 bases: TGCAGCGTTACGACAGGGGCGGCTTTCTATGGCTACACCTTC. Based on the CDR3 plus reference TRBV29-1 and TRBJ1-2, the full variable domain is SAVISQKPSRDICQRGTSLTIQCQVDSQVTMMFWYRQQPGQSLTLIATANQGSEATYESGFVIDKFPISRPNLTFSTLTVSNMSPEDSSIYLCSVTTGAAFYGYTFGSGTRLTVV.